The sequence of this TCR beta chain was determined in a study of cytomegalovirus exposure and HLA in healthy donors. The protocol was immunoSEQ multiplex PCR, while the TCRdb copy is restricted to in-frame clones and leaves out a portion. The sample holds some 210,000 clones, around 86% seen once. This clone appeared many times. Other DNA sequences in the sample encode the same CDR3. The length of the CDR3 is 14 residues. V lost 2 bases, J lost 2 bases, and 9 bases lay in between. The germline CDR1 and CDR2 sequences are SGDLS and YYNGEE. J is TRBJ2-3 and V is TRBV9; D call uncertain. Sequenced input: PBMCs. The TCR was taken from a young woman in good health and CMV-seropositive. The CDR3 coding sequence is TGTGCCAGCAGCGTCAAAGGAGACACAGATACGCAGTATTTT. It codes for CASSVKGDTDTQYF.